Presented here are 5 T cell receptor beta chains from one specimen sequenced in a study of post-analysis software for immune sequencing data. The TCR beta cDNA libraries carried unique molecular identifiers. MiXCR, run by TCRdb on the PCR reads, gives a single entry per CDR3 protein. The sample lists hundreds of thousands of distinct CDR3 sequences; 53% were seen once. Their target antigens are unknown. Overall study results and limits: With TRBV5-6, TRBV5-1 and TRBV20-1 included, 4 or 5 TRBV segments were more frequent in patients than in controls.

Source material: blood. These receptors originate from a girl between 10 and 17 years old with multiple sclerosis.

The chain is built from TRBV6-6 and TRBJ2-3, with 12 nucleotides matching TRBD2. CDR3 length equals 15 residues. The trim removed 6 bases at V and 3 bases at J, leaving 4 bases unmatched. Per germline, CDR1 MNHNY and CDR2 SVGAGI (reference sequence). The CDR3, as DNA: TGTGCCAGCAGGACTAGCGGGAGTGTAACAGATACGCAGTATTTT. Translation: CASRTSGSVTDTQYF.

The V call is TRBV7-9, the J call TRBJ2-1, with TRBD1 as a possible D gene (6 bases). Trimming stripped 3 bases from V and 0 bases from J, with 18 bases between. Looked up from germline, CDR1 is SEHNR and CDR2 is FQNEAQ (reference sequence). This CDR3 region has 18 residues. CDR3 protein: CASSFSSYRESSYNEQFF. In nucleotides, the CDR3 is TGTGCCAGCAGCTTCAGCAGTTACAGGGAGAGCTCCTACAATGAGCAGTTCTTC.

This clonotype has at least ten counts. This chain uses TRBV20-1 with TRBJ1-1; D may be TRBD1 (6 bases). Germline V lookup: CDR1 DFQATT, CDR2 SNEGSKA (reference sequence). The CDR3 has 14 amino acids. Trimming took off 2 bases at V and 1 base at J, with 11 bases between the two ends. CDR3 DNA sequence: TGCAGTGCTAGAAAGGGGGACTCGAACACTGAAGCTTTCTTT. Encoded protein: CSARKGDSNTEAFF.

The chain recombines TRBV4-1 with TRBJ2-6; perhaps TRBD1 as D (6 bases). This CDR3 is built from 18 residues. From germline, CDR1 is MGHRA and CDR2 YSYEKL. The V and J ends lost 0 bases and 2 bases respectively, with 14 bases between them. The chain's CDR3 is CASSQDQWGLAGANVLTF. The DNA of the CDR3 is TGCGCCAGCAGCCAAGACCAATGGGGGCTGGCTGGGGCCAACGTCCTGACTTTC.

The J gene is TRBJ2-7, the V gene TRBV14; 8 bases fit TRBD2. The end of the DNA fits TRBJ2-5 better, so the J call may be wrong. The CDR3 contains 20 residues. Germline CDR1 is SGHDN and CDR2 is FVKESK. This CDR3 is CASSQETSGGRINVLETQYF. The CDR3 bases are TGTGCCAGCAGCCAAGAGACAAGCGGGGGCCGGATAAACGTACTCGAGACCCAGTACTTC.